This is a list of T cell receptor beta chains from one sample in a study of beta chain features in type 1 diabetes. Repertoires were generated with immunoSEQ multiplex PCR, while TCRdb's copy carries only in-frame clones and drops some. Of over 700,000 clones listed, about 17% were seen once; the top ten hold 0.023%. The sample taken for sequencing was naive CD4+ T cells from blood. These receptors all stem from a woman between 18 and 29 years old in good health. CDR3s include the opening cysteine and the closing phenylalanine or tryptophan. A D gene is named only where the DNA matches it firmly.

v_call	j_call	d_call	cdr3_aa
TRBV4-3	TRBJ2-1	TRBD1	CASSQVGSGGTGGQFF
TRBV19	TRBJ2-1	TRBD2	CASSNRLAGAWSSYNEQFF
TRBV5-1	TRBJ2-7	TRBD1	CASSYLTDRVRDYEQYF
TRBV5-1	TRBJ2-5	TRBD1	CASSQSTGSETQYF
TRBV14	TRBJ2-7	TRBD2	CASSQVGLGHSYEQYF
TRBV18	TRBJ1-1	-	CASSTSLSDTEAFF
TRBV9	TRBJ2-1	TRBD2	CASSVEAGHYNEQFF
TRBV18	TRBJ2-1	TRBD2	CASSTSSGSDNEQFF
TRBV13	TRBJ1-2	TRBD1	CASSLSETGRKNYGYTF
TRBV29-1	TRBJ2-5	-	CSVDRALQETQYF
TRBV11-3	TRBJ2-7	TRBD1	CASRSPPRQGIERTYYEQYF
TRBV28	TRBJ2-1	-	CASSPASAQSNEQFF
TRBV2	TRBJ2-1	-	CASKGLVLGQFF
TRBV6-1	TRBJ2-7	-	CASSEQGGTYEQYF
TRBV27	TRBJ2-7	TRBD1	CASSLSFGTVTYEQYF
TRBV4-1	TRBJ1-2	TRBD1	CASSHLGKRDSQNRTVTF
TRBV4-1	TRBJ2-1	TRBD2	CASRRRLAGNEQFF
TRBV6-5	TRBJ1-1	-	CAAQDTSGQAFF
TRBV19	TRBJ1-1	-	CASRADSGMNTEAFF
TRBV28	TRBJ2-3	TRBD1	CASSPAGQGTDTQYF
TRBV9	TRBJ2-3	-	CASSAYREATDTQYF
TRBV7-2	TRBJ2-3	TRBD2	CASRRLAGTDTQYF
TRBV7-9	TRBJ1-5	-	CASTGEGNQPQHF
TRBV4-2	TRBJ2-2	TRBD2	CASSQGLAGMGELFF
TRBV7-2	TRBJ1-1	TRBD1	CASSSSRDRGDTEAFF
TRBV9	TRBJ2-2	-	CASSLGTWGTGELFF
TRBV27	TRBJ2-5	-	CASSPPRWPGARETQYF
TRBV6-6	TRBJ1-1	TRBD1	CASSQALDRVVAFF
TRBV28	TRBJ2-3	TRBD2	CASSLISSGTQYF
TRBV28	TRBJ2-4	-	CASSSRRGFYF
TRBV20-1	TRBJ2-1	-	CSASTGGRQFF